These T cell receptor beta chains were read from a single sample in a study of blood T cell repertoires in COVID-19. The table came from immunoSEQ multiplex PCR; TCRdb's copy has only in-frame clones and leaves some out. This table has some 250,000 clones, 81% appearing once. The sequenced sample was peripheral blood. The receptors here all came from a woman of 80 years or more with acute or convalescent COVID-19. The CDR3 runs from the conserved cysteine through the conserved F or W. Fields, in order: V gene, CDR3 length, D gene, J gene, clone size, CDR3 protein, CDR3 DNA. A D gene is named only where the DNA matches it firmly. Clone size is shown for a subset of rows, as once, few, many or a class of expanded clone.

V: TRBV19; length: 13; D: -; J: TRBJ2-1; size: -; CDR3: CASSIERGTEQFF; DNA: TGTGCCAGTAGTATAGAGAGGGGGACCGAGCAGTTCTTC
V: TRBV5-1; length: 15; D: -; J: TRBJ1-6; size: -; CDR3: CASSSGNGYNSPLHF; DNA: TGCGCCAGCAGCTCAGGAAATGGCTATAATTCACCCCTCCACTTT
V: TRBV20-1; length: 11; D: TRBD1; J: TRBJ2-7; size: -; CDR3: CSATGGGEQYF; DNA: TGCAGTGCGACAGGGGGCGGCGAGCAGTACTTC
V: TRBV2; length: 14; D: -; J: TRBJ1-1; size: -; CDR3: CASRFRVGNTEAFF; DNA: TGTGCCAGCAGGTTCAGGGTCGGGAACACTGAAGCTTTCTTT
V: TRBV5-8; length: 13; D: -; J: TRBJ1-3; size: few; CDR3: CASSLGQRNTIYF; DNA: TGTGCCAGCAGCTTGGGACAGAGAAACACCATATATTTT
V: TRBV18; length: 14; D: -; J: TRBJ1-1; size: -; CDR3: CASSRGGAGTEAFF; DNA: TGTGCCAGCTCACGTGGGGGGGCTGGGACTGAAGCTTTCTTT
V: TRBV6-5; length: 16; D: -; J: TRBJ1-2; size: -; CDR3: CASSYSTGLGPYGYTF; DNA: TGTGCCAGCAGTTACTCGACAGGTCTAGGGCCCTATGGCTACACCTTC
V: TRBV3-1/TRBV3-2; length: 13; D: TRBD1; J: TRBJ2-7; size: -; CDR3: CASSRNRGNEQYF; DNA: TGTGCCAGCAGCCGAAACAGGGGGAACGAGCAGTACTTC
V: TRBV11-2; length: 17; D: TRBD2; J: TRBJ2-3; size: -; CDR3: CASSLGAGGPSTDTQYF; DNA: TGTGCCAGCAGCTTGGGAGCGGGAGGCCCTAGCACAGATACGCAGTATTTT
V: TRBV10-1; length: 13; D: -; J: TRBJ1-6; size: -; CDR3: CASSDAAGRSLHF; DNA: TGCGCCAGCAGTGACGCGGCGGGGAGATCCCTCCACTTT
V: TRBV3-1/TRBV3-2; length: 11; D: -; J: TRBJ2-1; size: -; CDR3: CASMAYNEQFF; DNA: TGTGCCAGCATGGCTTACAATGAGCAGTTCTTC
V: TRBV9; length: 13; D: -; J: TRBJ2-5; size: few; CDR3: CASSVVFGETQYF; DNA: TGTGCCAGCAGCGTGGTGTTCGGAGAGACCCAGTACTTC
V: TRBV5-6; length: 14; D: -; J: TRBJ2-3; size: -; CDR3: CASSLERGSDTQYF; DNA: TGTGCCAGCAGCTTGGAACGGGGGTCAGATACGCAGTATTTT
V: TRBV28; length: 14; D: TRBD1; J: TRBJ1-1; size: -; CDR3: CASSFRDRRRGTFF; DNA: TGTGCCAGCAGTTTCCGGGACAGACGTCGTGGGACTTTCTTT
V: TRBV2; length: 16; D: TRBD2; J: TRBJ2-7; size: -; CDR3: CASSVLTSGVPMYEYF; DNA: TGTGCCAGCAGTGTGTTGACTAGCGGGGTACCAATGTATGAGTACTTC
V: TRBV5-1; length: 14; D: TRBD1; J: TRBJ2-2; size: -; CDR3: CASSPGTGTGELFF; DNA: TGCGCCAGCAGCCCCGGGACAGGCACCGGGGAGCTGTTTTTT
V: TRBV5-1; length: 15; D: -; J: TRBJ1-2; size: -; CDR3: CASSLDQGSNYGYTF; DNA: TGCGCCAGCAGCTTGGACCAGGGGTCAAACTATGGCTACACCTTC
V: TRBV6-5; length: 15; D: -; J: TRBJ1-2; size: -; CDR3: CASSYGSTGGYGYTF; DNA: TGTGCCAGCAGTTACGGGTCAACAGGAGGGTATGGCTACACCTTC
V: TRBV19; length: 13; D: -; J: TRBJ1-6; size: few; CDR3: CASSVNGNSPLHF; DNA: TGTGCCAGTAGTGTTAACGGGAATTCACCCCTCCACTTT
V: TRBV6-1; length: 15; D: -; J: TRBJ1-5; size: few; CDR3: CASSENWGPNQPQHF; DNA: TGTGCCAGCAGTGAAAACTGGGGGCCGAATCAGCCCCAGCATTTT
V: TRBV3-1/TRBV3-2; length: 19; D: TRBD1; J: TRBJ1-2; size: -; CDR3: CASSRPPRAKTGGREGYTF; DNA: TGTGCCAGCAGCCGTCCCCCCCGGGCAAAGACAGGGGGAAGAGAAGGCTACACCTTC
V: TRBV5-1; length: 18; D: -; J: TRBJ2-3; size: -; CDR3: CASSFRGARTTSTDTQYF; DNA: TGCGCCAGCAGCTTTCGCGGGGCAAGAACCACTAGCACAGATACGCAGTATTTT
V: TRBV19; length: 15; D: -; J: TRBJ2-7; size: -; CDR3: CASSIGGGEGSEQYF; DNA: TGTGCCAGTAGTATTGGGGGCGGAGAGGGCAGCGAGCAGTACTTC
V: TRBV4-1; length: 16; D: -; J: TRBJ2-3; size: -; CDR3: CASSLSAGPLKHTQYF; DNA: TGCGCCAGCAGCCTCTCCGCGGGACCGCTAAAACATACGCAGTATTTT
V: TRBV21-1; length: 17; D: -; J: TRBJ2-7; size: once; CDR3: CASSKGGAGTLQYEQYF; DNA: TGTGCCAGCAGCAAAGGCGGGGCAGGGACCTTACAATACGAGCAGTACTTC
V: TRBV7-9; length: 15; D: TRBD1; J: TRBJ1-3; size: -; CDR3: CASSLPGTGGNTIYF; DNA: TGTGCCAGCAGCTTACCCGGGACAGGAGGAAACACCATATATTTT
V: TRBV27; length: 12; D: -; J: TRBJ2-2; size: -; CDR3: CASRSGAGELFF; DNA: TGTGCCAGCAGATCAGGGGCCGGGGAGCTGTTTTTT
V: TRBV27; length: 13; D: TRBD1; J: TRBJ1-2; size: -; CDR3: CASTGTGVDGYTF; DNA: TGTGCCAGCACAGGGACAGGGGTGGATGGCTACACCTTC
V: TRBV11-3; length: 16; D: TRBD2; J: TRBJ2-3; size: -; CDR3: CASSSASGGKSDTQYF; DNA: TGTGCCAGCAGCTCGGCTAGCGGGGGAAAGTCAGATACGCAGTATTTT
V: TRBV7-9; length: 15; D: -; J: TRBJ1-4; size: few; CDR3: CASSYISVRGEKLFF; DNA: TGTGCCAGCAGCTACATTTCCGTCAGGGGTGAAAAACTGTTTTTT
V: TRBV30; length: 11; D: -; J: TRBJ2-3; size: -; CDR3: CAWSVRDTQYF; DNA: TGTGCCTGGAGTGTACGGGATACGCAGTATTTT
V: TRBV5-1; length: 16; D: TRBD1; J: TRBJ1-3; size: -; CDR3: CASRTGTGSSGNTIYF; DNA: TGCGCCAGCAGGACCGGGACAGGGAGCTCTGGAAACACCATATATTTT
V: TRBV3-1/TRBV3-2; length: 17; D: TRBD2; J: TRBJ2-1; size: -; CDR3: CASSQDVGAGGYNEQFF; DNA: TGTGCCAGCAGCCAAGATGTGGGTGCGGGAGGTTACAATGAGCAGTTCTTC
V: TRBV7-8; length: 15; D: TRBD1; J: TRBJ2-7; size: -; CDR3: CASSTNRGIFYEQYF; DNA: TGTGCCAGCAGCACAAACAGGGGAATATTCTACGAGCAGTACTTC
V: TRBV7-8; length: 14; D: -; J: TRBJ1-2; size: -; CDR3: CASSPNSLHYGYTF; DNA: TGTGCCAGCAGCCCAAACAGTCTCCACTATGGCTACACCTTC
V: TRBV19; length: 15; D: TRBD1; J: TRBJ2-3; size: once; CDR3: CASSADRGPPDTQYF; DNA: TGTGCCAGTAGTGCAGACAGGGGGCCGCCAGATACGCAGTATTTT
V: TRBV5-1; length: 13; D: -; J: TRBJ2-5; size: -; CDR3: CASSLLDQETQYF; DNA: TGCGCCAGCAGCTTGTTAGACCAAGAGACCCAGTACTTC
V: TRBV9; length: 14; D: TRBD1; J: TRBJ1-1; size: once; CDR3: CASSARLGTGGAFF; DNA: TGTGCCAGCAGCGCGCGCCTAGGGACAGGGGGAGCTTTCTTT
V: TRBV6-5; length: 15; D: TRBD1; J: TRBJ2-1; size: -; CDR3: CASSPDREPYNEQFF; DNA: TGTGCCAGCAGCCCGGACAGGGAGCCCTACAATGAGCAGTTCTTC
V: TRBV6-5; length: 12; D: -; J: TRBJ1-2; size: -; CDR3: CASSQGNYGYTF; DNA: TGTGCCAGCAGCCAGGGAAACTATGGCTACACCTTC
V: TRBV5-1; length: 15; D: -; J: TRBJ1-2; size: -; CDR3: CASSYLRGTNYGYTF; DNA: TGCGCCAGCAGCTATCTCAGGGGAACTAACTATGGCTACACCTTC
V: TRBV10-3; length: 14; D: TRBD1; J: TRBJ1-6; size: -; CDR3: CAINQDRGVPPLHF; DNA: TGTGCCATCAACCAAGACAGGGGAGTTCCACCCCTCCACTTT
V: TRBV4-2; length: 18; D: -; J: TRBJ1-5; size: -; CDR3: CASSPSGGGQASNQPQHF; DNA: TGTGCCAGCAGTCCATCGGGTGGTGGACAAGCGAGCAATCAGCCCCAGCATTTT
V: TRBV2; length: 14; D: TRBD1; J: TRBJ1-1; size: -; CDR3: CASSVQGDNTEAFF; DNA: TGTGCCAGCAGCGTTCAGGGGGACAACACTGAAGCTTTCTTT
V: TRBV4-2; length: 18; D: TRBD2; J: TRBJ2-2; size: -; CDR3: CASSQSRTSGSLTGELFF; DNA: TGTGCCAGCAGCCAAAGCCGGACTAGCGGGAGCCTAACCGGGGAGCTGTTTTTT
V: TRBV2; length: 15; D: -; J: TRBJ2-1; size: -; CDR3: CASRADYRSYNEQFF; DNA: TGTGCCAGCAGAGCGGACTACCGATCCTACAATGAGCAGTTCTTC
V: TRBV6-2/TRBV6-3; length: 18; D: -; J: TRBJ2-1; size: -; CDR3: CASSYGGRGGTTYNEQFF; DNA: TGTGCCAGCAGTTACGGAGGACGCGGAGGAACCACCTACAATGAGCAGTTCTTC
V: TRBV20-1; length: 11; D: -; J: TRBJ1-6; size: -; CDR3: CSAWEDSPLHF; DNA: TGCAGTGCTTGGGAGGATTCACCCCTCCACTTT
V: TRBV18; length: 15; D: TRBD1; J: TRBJ1-5; size: -; CDR3: CASSPGRGPGQPQHF; DNA: TGTGCCAGCTCACCTGGCAGGGGGCCGGGTCAGCCCCAGCATTTT
V: TRBV19; length: 13; D: -; J: TRBJ1-1; size: -; CDR3: CASSSTVNTEAFF; DNA: TGTGCCAGTAGCTCTACAGTGAACACTGAAGCTTTCTTT
V: TRBV3-1/TRBV3-2; length: 15; D: -; J: TRBJ1-3; size: -; CDR3: CASSSLGAGGNTIYF; DNA: TGTGCCAGCAGCTCGCTGGGGGCCGGTGGAAACACCATATATTTT
V: TRBV6-5; length: 16; D: TRBD1; J: TRBJ1-2; size: -; CDR3: CASSSQKTGGNYGYTF; DNA: TGTGCCAGCAGTTCACAGAAGACAGGGGGTAACTATGGCTACACCTTC
V: TRBV28; length: 15; D: TRBD1; J: TRBJ1-1; size: -; CDR3: CASSLLGQVVTEAFF; DNA: TGTGCCAGCAGTTTATTGGGACAGGTCGTCACTGAAGCTTTCTTT
V: TRBV28; length: 12; D: -; J: TRBJ2-1; size: -; CDR3: CASSLKGNEQFF; DNA: TGTGCCAGCAGCCTCAAGGGGAATGAGCAGTTCTTC
V: TRBV3-1/TRBV3-2; length: 16; D: TRBD2; J: TRBJ2-2; size: -; CDR3: CASSLGLAGVIGELFF; DNA: TGTGCCAGCAGCCTGGGACTAGCGGGAGTAATAGGGGAGCTGTTTTTT
V: TRBV3-1/TRBV3-2; length: 16; D: TRBD1; J: TRBJ1-1; size: few; CDR3: CASSHQGANWNTEAFF; DNA: TGTGCCAGCAGCCATCAGGGGGCGAATTGGAACACTGAAGCTTTCTTT
V: TRBV11-2; length: 15; D: TRBD2; J: TRBJ2-1; size: -; CDR3: CASSASASGNNEQFF; DNA: TGTGCCAGCAGTGCGTCGGCTAGCGGGAACAATGAGCAGTTCTTC
V: TRBV2; length: 14; D: -; J: TRBJ2-2; size: -; CDR3: CASRKDRNTGELFF; DNA: TGTGCCAGCAGGAAGGACAGGAACACCGGGGAGCTGTTTTTT
V: TRBV19; length: 13; D: TRBD2; J: TRBJ2-7; size: few; CDR3: CASSAGGGYEQYF; DNA: TGTGCCAGTAGTGCGGGCGGGGGATACGAGCAGTACTTC